This T cell receptor (beta chain) was retrieved from a study of T cell responses to AZD1222 COVID-19 vaccine. General study findings and limits: Females outnumbered males among donors, who were mostly white British; clonal diversity was possibly underestimated. Repertoires in all cases were sampled only once the peak T cell response had passed. Reports indicate that nearly half of spike-specific TCRs are directed at unmutated variant regions.

This clone came up once. What it binds is unknown. Data came from immunoSEQ multiplex PCR; TCRdb stores just in-frame clones and leaves some out. Here the sample spans over 130,000 clones, roughly 92% being singletons. The TCR originated in an adult in good health. The sample was peripheral blood, taken on day 0 of AZD1222 vaccination.

CDR3: CASSASGPAQETQYF. The CDR3 DNA reads as TGTGCCAGCAGTGCCTCCGGGCCGGCACAAGAGACCCAGTACTTC. J is TRBJ2-5 and V is TRBV28; the D is unclear. Per germline, CDR1 MDHEN and CDR2 SYDVKM. This CDR3 region has 15 residues. The V gene lost 5 bases and the J gene lost 2 bases, with 15 bases spanning the gap.